These T cell receptor beta chains were read from a single sample in a study of T cell changes during pregnancy in multiple sclerosis. TCRdb keeps only in-frame clones here, not all; method: immunoSEQ multiplex PCR. Found here are about 100,000 clones, under 95% of them singletons; the top ten hold 0.99%. The source material was peripheral blood, sampled after pregnancy. Receptors were obtained from a female donor with multiple sclerosis, enrolled in a pregnancy study. The CDR3 runs from the conserved cysteine through the conserved F or W. D genes are given only for firm matches. Rows may omit the clone size; those that give it use once, few, many or a size class.

j_call d_call v_call clone_size cdr3_nt cdr3_aa
TRBJ1-1 TRBD1 TRBV18 - TGTGCCAGCTCACCCCCAGGGGGAGTCGCTGAAGCTTTCTTT CASSPPGGVAEAFF
TRBJ2-5 TRBD2 TRBV27 - TGTGCCAGCAGTCCCCTGACTAGCGGGGGAGTAGAGACCCAGTACTTC CASSPLTSGGVETQYF
TRBJ2-3 TRBD2 TRBV9 once TGTGCCAGCAGCGTGACTAGCGGGCACACAGATACGCAGTATTTT CASSVTSGHTDTQYF
TRBJ1-2 TRBD1 TRBV2 - TGTGCCAGCAGCCAGGGAACAGGGGCAGCTAACTATGGCTACACCTTC CASSQGTGAANYGYTF
TRBJ1-3 - TRBV4-3 - TGCGCCAGCAGCCAGGAGCCTCACGGTGGAAACACCATATATTTT CASSQEPHGGNTIYF
TRBJ2-7 TRBD2 TRBV6-1 - TGTGCCAGCAGCGTGGGGAGCGGGGTTTCCTACGAGCAGTACTTC CASSVGSGVSYEQYF
TRBJ2-5 - TRBV27 - TGTGCCAGCAGTTTATCGATGCGGGAGACCCAGTACTTC CASSLSMRETQYF
TRBJ2-1 - TRBV5-4 - TGTGCCAGCAGCTTACCGGGAGCCCACAATGAGCAGTTCTTC CASSLPGAHNEQFF
TRBJ2-7 TRBD2 TRBV5-1 - TGCGCCAGCAGCTTGGAGGCTGGCGGGAGTCTAAACGAGCAGTACTTC CASSLEAGGSLNEQYF
TRBJ1-3 - TRBV6-1 - TGTGCCAGCAGTGAGGCCCCCCCCGCTGGTGGAAACACCATATATTTT CASSEAPPAGGNTIYF
TRBJ2-2 - TRBV6-1 - TGTGCCAGCAGTTCGAGTCTAAGAGCCTGGGAGCTGTTTTTT CASSSSLRAWELFF
TRBJ2-7 - TRBV4-1 - TGCGCCAGCAGCCAAGCGACAAGCTACGAGCAGTACTTC CASSQATSYEQYF
TRBJ1-2 - TRBV27 - TGTGCCAGCAGTTTTTCGGGGGGGGGAAGCTACACCTTC CASSFSGGGSYTF
TRBJ1-2 TRBD1 TRBV6-1 - TGTGCCAGCAGGGGACAGACCTATGGCTACACCTTC CASRGQTYGYTF
TRBJ2-7 - TRBV28 - TGTGCCAGCAGTTTAATAGGGGGACGCACCTACGAGCAGTACTTC CASSLIGGRTYEQYF
TRBJ2-7 TRBD1 TRBV27 - TGTGCCAGCAGTTTAAGGGTCGGGACAGGGGGCTTCGGCAACGAGCAGTACTTC CASSLRVGTGGFGNEQYF
TRBJ1-1 - TRBV4-3 - TGCGCCAGCAGCCAAGATCCGGGGGGGCATTTTAAAGCTTTCTTT CASSQDPGGHFKAFF
TRBJ2-5 TRBD1 TRBV30 - TGTGCCTGGAGTGAAGGGACAGGGAGAGAGACCCAGTACTTC CAWSEGTGRETQYF
TRBJ2-1 TRBD2 TRBV29-1 - TGCAGCGTCGACGGGACTAGCGGGAGGGGGCCTTACAATGAGCAGTTCTTC CSVDGTSGRGPYNEQFF
TRBJ2-7 TRBD2 TRBV28 - TGTGCCAGCAGGGGGACTAGCGGATCCTACGAGCAGTACTTC CASRGTSGSYEQYF
TRBJ2-7 TRBD1 TRBV4-2 once TGTGCCAGCAGCCAAAACAGGGGGGCCTACGAGCAGTACTTC CASSQNRGAYEQYF
TRBJ2-1 TRBD2 TRBV18 - TGTGCCAGCTCACCCATAGCGGGAGGAAACAATGAGCAGTTCTTC CASSPIAGGNNEQFF
TRBJ2-7 TRBD2 TRBV30 - TGTGCCTGGAGTTACGGGACTAGTCCCGTCTACGAGCAGTACTTC CAWSYGTSPVYEQYF
TRBJ2-6 - TRBV2 - TGTGCCAGCAGTGAAGAAGGGGTTGGGGTCCTGAGGGCCAACGTCCTGACTTTC CASSEEGVGVLRANVLTF
TRBJ2-1 - TRBV5-5 - TGTGCCAGCAGCCGGGACTACAATGAGCAGTTCTTC CASSRDYNEQFF